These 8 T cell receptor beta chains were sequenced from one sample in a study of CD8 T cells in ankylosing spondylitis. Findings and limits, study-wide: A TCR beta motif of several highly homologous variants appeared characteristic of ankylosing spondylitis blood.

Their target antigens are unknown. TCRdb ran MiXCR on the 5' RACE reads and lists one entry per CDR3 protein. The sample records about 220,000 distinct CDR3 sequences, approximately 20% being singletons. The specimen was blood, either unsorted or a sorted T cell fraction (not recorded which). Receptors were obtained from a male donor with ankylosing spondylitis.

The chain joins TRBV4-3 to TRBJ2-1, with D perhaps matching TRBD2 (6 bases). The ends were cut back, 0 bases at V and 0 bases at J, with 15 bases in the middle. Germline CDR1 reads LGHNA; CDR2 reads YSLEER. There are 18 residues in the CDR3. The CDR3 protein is CASSQDRGGGYSYNEQFF. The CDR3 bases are TGCGCCAGCAGCCAAGATAGGGGAGGCGGCTACTCCTACAATGAGCAGTTCTTC.

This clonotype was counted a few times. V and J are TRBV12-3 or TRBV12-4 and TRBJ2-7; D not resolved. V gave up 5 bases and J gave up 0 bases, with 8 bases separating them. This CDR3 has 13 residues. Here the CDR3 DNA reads TGTGCCAGCAGTCACATTAGCTCCTACGAGCAGTACTTC. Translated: CASSHISSYEQYF.

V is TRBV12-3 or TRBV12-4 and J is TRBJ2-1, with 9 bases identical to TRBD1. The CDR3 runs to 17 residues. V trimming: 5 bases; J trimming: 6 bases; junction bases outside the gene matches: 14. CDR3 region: CASSPTQGASYTNEQFF. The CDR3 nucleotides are TGTGCCAGCAGTCCCACACAGGGGGCGAGTTACACCAATGAGCAGTTCTTC.

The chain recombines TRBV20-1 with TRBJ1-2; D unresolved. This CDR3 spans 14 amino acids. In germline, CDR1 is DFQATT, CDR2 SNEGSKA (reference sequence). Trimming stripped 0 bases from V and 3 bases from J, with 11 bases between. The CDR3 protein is CSARDGQRDYGYTF. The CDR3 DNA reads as TGCAGTGCTAGAGATGGGCAGAGGGACTATGGCTACACCTTC.

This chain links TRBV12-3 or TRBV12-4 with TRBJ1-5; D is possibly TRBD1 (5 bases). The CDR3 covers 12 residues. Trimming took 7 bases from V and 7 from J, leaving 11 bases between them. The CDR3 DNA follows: TGTGCCAGCACTCAAGGGGCCCAGCCCCAGCATTTT. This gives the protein CASTQGAQPQHF.

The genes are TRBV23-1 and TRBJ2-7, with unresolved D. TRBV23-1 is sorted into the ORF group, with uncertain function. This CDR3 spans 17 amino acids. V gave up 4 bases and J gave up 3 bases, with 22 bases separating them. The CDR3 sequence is CASSPGFVMRPGYEQYF. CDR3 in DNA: TGCGCCAGCAGTCCCGGCTTTGTTATGCGTCCAGGCTACGAGCAGTACTTC.

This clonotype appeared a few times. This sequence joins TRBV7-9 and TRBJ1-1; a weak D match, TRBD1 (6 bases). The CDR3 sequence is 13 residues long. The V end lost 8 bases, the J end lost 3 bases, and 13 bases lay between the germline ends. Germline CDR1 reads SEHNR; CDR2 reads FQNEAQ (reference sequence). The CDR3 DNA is TGTGCCAGCGAGCAGGGGCACGACACTGAAGCTTTCTTT. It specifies CASEQGHDTEAFF. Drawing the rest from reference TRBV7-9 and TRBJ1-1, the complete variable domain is DTGVSQNPRHKITKRGQNVTFRCDPISEHNRLYWYRQTLGQGPEFLTYFQNEAQLEKSRLLSDRFSAERPKGSFSTLEIQRTEQGDSAMYLCASEQGHDTEAFFGQGTRLTVV.

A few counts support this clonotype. The CDR3 is CASSSGPENEQFF. The CDR3 DNA sequence: TGTGCCAGCAGCTCCGGCCCTGAAAATGAGCAGTTCTTC. This chain links TRBV7-8 with TRBJ2-1; D uncertain. The CDR3 spans 13 residues. The germline CDR1 and CDR2 sequences are SGHVS and FQNEAQ. Trimming shortened V by 4 bases and J by 7 bases, and 11 bases separated the two germline ends.